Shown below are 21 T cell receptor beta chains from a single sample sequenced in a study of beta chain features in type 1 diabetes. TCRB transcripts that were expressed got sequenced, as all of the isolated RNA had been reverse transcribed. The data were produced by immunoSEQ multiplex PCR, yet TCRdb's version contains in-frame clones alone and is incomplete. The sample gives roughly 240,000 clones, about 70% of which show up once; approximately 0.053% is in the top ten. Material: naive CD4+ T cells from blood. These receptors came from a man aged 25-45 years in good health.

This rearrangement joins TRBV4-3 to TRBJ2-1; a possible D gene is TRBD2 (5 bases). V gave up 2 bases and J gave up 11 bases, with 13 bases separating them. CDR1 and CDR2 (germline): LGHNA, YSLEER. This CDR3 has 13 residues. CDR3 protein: CASSQTKLDQQFF. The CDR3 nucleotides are TGCGCCAGCAGCCAAACAAAACTAGACCAGCAGTTCTTC.

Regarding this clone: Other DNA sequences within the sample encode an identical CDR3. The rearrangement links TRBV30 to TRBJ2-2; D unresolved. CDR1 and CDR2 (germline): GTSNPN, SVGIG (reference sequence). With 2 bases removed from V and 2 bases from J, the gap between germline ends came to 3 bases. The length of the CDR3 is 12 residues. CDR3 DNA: TGTGCCTGGAGTCTAAACACCGGGGAGCTGTTTTTT. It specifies CAWSLNTGELFF.

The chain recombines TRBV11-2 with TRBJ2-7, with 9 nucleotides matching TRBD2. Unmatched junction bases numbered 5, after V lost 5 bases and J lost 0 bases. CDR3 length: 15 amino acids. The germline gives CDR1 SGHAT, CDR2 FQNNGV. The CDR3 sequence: CASSAGLASSYEQYF. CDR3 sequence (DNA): TGTGCCAGCAGCGCGGGACTAGCTTCCTCCTACGAGCAGTACTTC.

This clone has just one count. The CDR3 here is CASSEGLAGQTQYF. CDR3 nucleotides: TGTGCCAGCAGTGAAGGGCTAGCGGGCCAGACCCAGTACTTC. This sequence joins TRBV6-1 and TRBJ2-5; TRBD2 matches 8 bases. Germline lookup yields CDR1 MNHNS and CDR2 SASEGT. V lost 1 base, J lost 6 bases, and 4 bases stayed unmatched. The CDR3 runs to 14 residues.

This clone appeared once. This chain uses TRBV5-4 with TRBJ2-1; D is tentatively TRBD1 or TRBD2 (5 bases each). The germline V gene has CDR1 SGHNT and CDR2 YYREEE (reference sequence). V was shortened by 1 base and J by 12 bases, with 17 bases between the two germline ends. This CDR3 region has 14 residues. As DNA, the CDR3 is TGTGCCAGCAGCTTGAAATTCGCTGGGGACCGGCAGTTCTTC. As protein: CASSLKFAGDRQFF.

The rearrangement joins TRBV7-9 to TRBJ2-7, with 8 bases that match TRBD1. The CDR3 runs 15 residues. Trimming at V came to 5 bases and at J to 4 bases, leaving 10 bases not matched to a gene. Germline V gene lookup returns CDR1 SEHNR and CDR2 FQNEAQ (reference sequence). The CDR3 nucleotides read TGTGCCAGCAGCCCCTACAGGGGGGAGGTGTACGAGCAGTACTTC. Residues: CASSPYRGEVYEQYF.

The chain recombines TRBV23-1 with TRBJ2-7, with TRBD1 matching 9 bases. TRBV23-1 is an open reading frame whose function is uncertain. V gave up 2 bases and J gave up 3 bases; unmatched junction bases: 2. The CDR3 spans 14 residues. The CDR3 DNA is TGCGCCAGCAGTCAACCGACAGGGGGCTACGAGCAGTACTTC. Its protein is CASSQPTGGYEQYF.

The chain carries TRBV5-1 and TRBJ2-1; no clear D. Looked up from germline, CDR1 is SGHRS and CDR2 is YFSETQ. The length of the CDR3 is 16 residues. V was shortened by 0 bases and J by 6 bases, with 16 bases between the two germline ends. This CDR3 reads CASSLAAGVVGNEQFF. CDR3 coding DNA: TGCGCCAGCAGCTTGGCGGCTGGGGTAGTAGGCAATGAGCAGTTCTTC.

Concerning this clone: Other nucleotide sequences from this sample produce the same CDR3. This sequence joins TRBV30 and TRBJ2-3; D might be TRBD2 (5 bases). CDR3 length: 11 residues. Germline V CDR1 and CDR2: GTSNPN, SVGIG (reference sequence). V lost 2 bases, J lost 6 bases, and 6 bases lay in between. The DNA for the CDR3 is TGTGCCTGGAGTCCGGGGGATACGCAGTATTTT. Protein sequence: CAWSPGDTQYF. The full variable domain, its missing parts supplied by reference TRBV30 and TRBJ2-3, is SQTIHQWPATLVQPVGSPLSLECTVEGTSNPNLYWYRQAAGRGLQLLFYSVGIGQISSEVPQNLSASRPQDRQFILSSKKLLLSDSGFYLCAWSPGDTQYFGPGTRLTVL.

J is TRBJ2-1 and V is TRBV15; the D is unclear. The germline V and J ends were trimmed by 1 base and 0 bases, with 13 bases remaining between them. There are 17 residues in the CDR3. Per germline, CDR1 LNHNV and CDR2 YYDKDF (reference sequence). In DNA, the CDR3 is TGTGCCACCAGCAGAGCGGTCGCCTTTAGCTCCTACAATGAGCAGTTCTTC. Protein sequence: CATSRAVAFSSYNEQFF. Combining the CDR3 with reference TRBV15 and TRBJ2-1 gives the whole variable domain DAMVIQNPRYQVTQFGKPVTLSCSQTLNHNVMYWYQQKSSQAPKLLFHYYDKDFNNEADTPDNFQSRRPNTSFCFLDIRSPGLGDTAMYLCATSRAVAFSSYNEQFFGPGTRLTVL.

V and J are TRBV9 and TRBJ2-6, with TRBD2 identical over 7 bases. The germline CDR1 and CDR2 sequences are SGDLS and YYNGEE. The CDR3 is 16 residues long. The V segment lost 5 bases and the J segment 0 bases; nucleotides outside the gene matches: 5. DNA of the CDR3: TGTGCCAGCAGGGGAGGGCCTCACTCTGGGGCCAACGTCCTGACTTTC. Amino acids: CASRGGPHSGANVLTF.

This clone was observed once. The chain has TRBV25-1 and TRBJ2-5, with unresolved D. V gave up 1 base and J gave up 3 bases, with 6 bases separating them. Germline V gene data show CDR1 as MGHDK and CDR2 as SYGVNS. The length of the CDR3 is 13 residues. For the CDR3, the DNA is TGTGCCAGCAGTGAATGGGCCGAAGAGACCCAGTACTTC. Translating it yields CASSEWAEETQYF.

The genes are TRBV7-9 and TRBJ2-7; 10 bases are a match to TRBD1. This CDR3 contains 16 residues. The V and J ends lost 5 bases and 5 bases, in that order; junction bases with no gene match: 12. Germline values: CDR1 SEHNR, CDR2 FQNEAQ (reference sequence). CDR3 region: CASSPRVGQGPHEQYF. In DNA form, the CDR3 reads TGTGCCAGCAGCCCTCGTGTGGGACAGGGGCCCCACGAGCAGTACTTC.

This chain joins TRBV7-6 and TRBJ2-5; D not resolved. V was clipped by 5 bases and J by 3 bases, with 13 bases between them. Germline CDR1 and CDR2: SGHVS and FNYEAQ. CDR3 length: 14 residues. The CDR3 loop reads CASSGWTSKETQYF. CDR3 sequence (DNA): TGTGCCAGCAGCGGGTGGACGTCAAAAGAGACCCAGTACTTC.

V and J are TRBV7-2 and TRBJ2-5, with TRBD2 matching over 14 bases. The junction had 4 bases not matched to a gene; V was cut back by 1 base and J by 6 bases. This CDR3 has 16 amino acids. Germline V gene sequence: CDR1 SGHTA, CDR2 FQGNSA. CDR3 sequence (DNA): TGTGCCAGCAGCTTAGGGGGGACTAGCGGGAGTAAGACCCAGTACTTC. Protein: CASSLGGTSGSKTQYF.

The CDR3 nucleotides are TGTGCCAGCAGCTTAGTTTTCGGGGGACTAGGGCCGTCGGCGGATACGCAGTATTTT. It specifies CASSLVFGGLGPSADTQYF. The chain uses TRBV7-2 and TRBJ2-3, with 8 bases that match TRBD2. Looked up from germline, CDR1 is SGHTA and CDR2 is FQGNSA. V was clipped by 1 base and J by 6 bases; unmatched bases: 18. The CDR3 runs 19 residues.

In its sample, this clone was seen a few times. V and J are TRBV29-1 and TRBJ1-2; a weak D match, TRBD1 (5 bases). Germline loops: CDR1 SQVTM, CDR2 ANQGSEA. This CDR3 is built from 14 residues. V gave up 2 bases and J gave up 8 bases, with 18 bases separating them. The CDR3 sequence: CSVENVRVMDGYTF. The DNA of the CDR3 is TGCAGCGTTGAAAACGTCAGGGTAATGGACGGCTACACCTTC.

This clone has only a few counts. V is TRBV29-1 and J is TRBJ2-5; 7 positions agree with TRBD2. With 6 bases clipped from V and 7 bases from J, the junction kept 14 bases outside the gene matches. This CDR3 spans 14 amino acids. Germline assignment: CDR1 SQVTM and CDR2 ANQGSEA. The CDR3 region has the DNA TGCAGCGTCCCCTGGGGTCTCTCGGGGGGGACCCAGTACTTC. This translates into CSVPWGLSGGTQYF.

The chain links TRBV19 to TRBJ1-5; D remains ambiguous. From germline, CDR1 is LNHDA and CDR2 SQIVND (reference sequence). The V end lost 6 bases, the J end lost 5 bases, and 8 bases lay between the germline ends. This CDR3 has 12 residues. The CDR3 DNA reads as TGTGCCAGTAGCATCGGGTATCAGCCCCAGCATTTT. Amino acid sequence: CASSIGYQPQHF. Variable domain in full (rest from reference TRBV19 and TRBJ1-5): DGGITQSPKYLFRKEGQNVTLSCEQNLNHDAMYWYRQDPGQGLRLIYYSQIVNDFQKGDIAEGYSVSREKKESFPLTVTSAQKNPTAFYLCASSIGYQPQHFGDGTRLSIL.

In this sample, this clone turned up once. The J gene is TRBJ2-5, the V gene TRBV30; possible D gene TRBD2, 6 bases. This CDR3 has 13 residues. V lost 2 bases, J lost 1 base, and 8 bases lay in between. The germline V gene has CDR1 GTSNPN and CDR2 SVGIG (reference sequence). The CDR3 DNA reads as TGTGCCTGGAGTAGGAGGGTCCAAGAGACCCAGTACTTC. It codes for CAWSRRVQETQYF.

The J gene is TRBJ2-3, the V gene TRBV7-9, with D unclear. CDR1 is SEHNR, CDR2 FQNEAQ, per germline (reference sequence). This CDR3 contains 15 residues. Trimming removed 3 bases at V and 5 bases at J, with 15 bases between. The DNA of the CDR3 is TGTGCCAGCAGCTTCATGCGGATGAAGGTAGATACGCAGTATTTT. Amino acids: CASSFMRMKVDTQYF.